The next 21 T cell receptor beta chains were all read from a single sample in a study of blood T cell repertoires in COVID-19. Sequenced by immunoSEQ multiplex PCR; TCRdb stores in-frame clones only, minus some. The table shows 85,000 to 100,000 clones, with roughly 85% occurring only once. Sequencing was carried out using peripheral blood. Every receptor here comes from a woman aged 55 to 70 with COVID-19, enrolled during active disease.

The chain employs TRBV27 and TRBJ1-2; TRBD1 matches 7 bases. Losses at the gene ends were 1 base for V and 3 bases for J; bases not matched to a gene: 8. The CDR3 consists of 16 residues. Germline-derived CDR1 and CDR2 are MNHEY and SMNVEV (reference sequence). The CDR3 DNA follows: TGTGCCAGCAGTTTATTTTCGACAGGGTCGGACTATGGCTACACCTTC. It encodes CASSLFSTGSDYGYTF.

The chain uses TRBV5-1 and TRBJ2-2; 10 bases agree with TRBD2. The V and J ends lost 5 bases and 1 base, in that order; junction bases with no gene match: 2. Germline loops: CDR1 SGHRS, CDR2 YFSETQ. The CDR3 loop spans 15 amino acids. In DNA form, the CDR3 reads TGCGCCAGCAGTTCTAGCGGGGGGAACACCGGGGAGCTGTTTTTT. The encoded protein is CASSSSGGNTGELFF.

This clone occurred once. The genes are TRBV2 and TRBJ1-1, with D uncertain. Trimming cost V 4 bases and J 4 bases, with 10 bases left between them. Looked up from germline, CDR1 is SNHLY and CDR2 is FYNNEI. The CDR3 loop spans 13 amino acids. The CDR3 DNA is TGTGCCAGCAGTGCCCTGGAGGTCACTGAAGCTTTCTTT. Protein: CASSALEVTEAFF.

This chain uses TRBV4-1 with TRBJ1-5; unclear D gene. Germline values: CDR1 MGHRA, CDR2 YSYEKL. Trimming took off 3 bases at V and 6 bases at J, with 9 bases between the two ends. The CDR3 has 13 residues. The CDR3 DNA reads TGCGCCAGCAGCCACCTTCGGGGTCAGCCCCAGCATTTT. Translated, it gives CASSHLRGQPQHF.

There are a few counts of this clone. This sequence joins TRBV3-1 (or the pseudogene TRBV3-2) and TRBJ1-5, with D perhaps TRBD1 (5 bases). V lost 5 bases and J lost 0, with 14 bases in between. The CDR3 length is 16 residues. CDR1 LGHDT and CDR2 YNNKEL come from the germline V gene (reference sequence). This CDR3 is CASSYGTADSNQPQHF. The CDR3 DNA is TGTGCCAGCAGCTACGGGACTGCGGATAGCAATCAGCCCCAGCATTTT.

The V gene is TRBV7-9, the J gene TRBJ1-1; TRBD1 might be the D (6 bases). The CDR3 loop spans 13 amino acids. V was cut by 0 bases and J by 7 bases, with 9 bases left in between. CDR1 and CDR2 (germline): SEHNR, FQNEAQ (reference sequence). The CDR3 DNA sequence: TGTGCCAGCAGCTTAGCCAGGGGCGGTGAAGCTTTCTTT. It yields the protein CASSLARGGEAFF.

The chain combines TRBV9 with TRBJ2-3, with 7 nucleotides matching TRBD1. With 4 bases clipped from V and 0 bases from J, the junction kept 5 bases outside the gene matches. Germline V CDR1 and CDR2: SGDLS, YYNGEE. The CDR3 consists of 15 residues. The CDR3 sequence is CASSPWDSSTDTQYF. CDR3 DNA sequence: TGTGCCAGCAGCCCCTGGGACAGTAGCACAGATACGCAGTATTTT.

This clone was counted once. This chain uses TRBV5-1 with TRBJ2-5; tentatively, D is TRBD1 (5 bases). V was shortened by 4 bases and J by 5 bases, with 21 bases between the two germline ends. The CDR3 has 16 amino acids. Germline V gene sequence: CDR1 SGHRS, CDR2 YFSETQ. CDR3 region: CASSPMLLQGLETQYF. The CDR3 region has the DNA TGCGCCAGCAGCCCCATGTTATTGCAGGGATTGGAGACCCAGTACTTC.

The chain uses TRBV4-3 and TRBJ1-4; 8 nucleotides align to TRBD1. The CDR3 totals 15 residues. J was trimmed by 6 bases and V by 1 base; bases with no gene match: 4. The germline gives CDR1 LGHNA, CDR2 YSLEER. The CDR3 spells CASSQAGQGDEKLFF. CDR3 coding DNA: TGCGCCAGCAGCCAAGCCGGACAGGGTGATGAAAAACTGTTTTTT.

The count of this clone is one. The chain joins TRBV6-5 to TRBJ1-2; the D gene is possibly TRBD1 (6 bases). CDR3 length equals 13 residues. Trimming pared 2 bases from V and 8 bases from J, leaving 12 bases between. CDR1 and CDR2 (germline): MNHEY, SVGAGI. CDR3 region: CASSYRGRGGYTF. The CDR3 nucleotides are TGTGCCAGCAGTTACCGGGGCAGGGGAGGCTACACCTTC.

CDR3 region: CSASSGGLSGEQYF. The CDR3 bases are TGCAGTGCTAGTAGCGGGGGGCTCTCCGGCGAGCAGTACTTC. This chain links TRBV20-1 with TRBJ2-7; TRBD2 matches 10 bases. The CDR3 is 14 amino acids. CDR1 DFQATT and CDR2 SNEGSKA come from the germline V gene (reference sequence). The junction had 8 bases not matched to a gene; V was cut back by 3 bases and J by 6 bases.

The CDR3 coding sequence is TGTGCCAGCAGCGGACAGGGGGCAGGGCAAGAGACCCAGTACTTC. Translated: CASSGQGAGQETQYF. V is TRBV6-2 or TRBV6-3 and J is TRBJ2-5, with 11 bases identical to TRBD1. This CDR3 region has 15 residues. V was pared by 6 bases and J by 2 bases, with 5 bases of the junction left unmatched. Germline-derived CDR1 and CDR2 are MNHEY and SVGEGT.

The chain recombines TRBV19 with TRBJ1-1; D is unclear. The CDR3 extends over 12 amino acids. V was pared by 10 bases and J by 4 bases, with 13 bases between. CDR1 and CDR2 (germline): LNHDA, SQIVND (reference sequence). The CDR3 loop is CATREKPTEAFF. Here the CDR3 DNA reads TGTGCCACCCGAGAAAAACCCACTGAAGCTTTCTTT.

V and J are TRBV5-1 and TRBJ2-1; 7 positions agree with TRBD2. Germline V lookup: CDR1 SGHRS, CDR2 YFSETQ. This CDR3 is built from 16 residues. The J segment lost 1 base and the V segment lost 4 bases, leaving 8 bases of the junction unmatched. DNA of the CDR3: TGCGCCAGCAGCGCCTTAGGGCGGGGGTCCTACAATGAGCAGTTCTTC. Translating gives CASSALGRGSYNEQFF.

The V and J genes are TRBV7-2 and TRBJ1-1; D not resolved. With 1 base removed from V and 0 bases from J, the gap between germline ends came to 9 bases. The CDR3 has 15 amino acids. CDR1 is SGHTA, CDR2 FQGNSA, per germline. CDR3 sequence: CASSLVTNLNTEAFF. The DNA for the CDR3 is TGTGCCAGCAGCTTAGTGACAAATCTGAACACTGAAGCTTTCTTT.

The J gene is TRBJ2-2, the V gene TRBV6-5, with 8 bases identical to TRBD2. The CDR3 totals 15 residues. Germline trimming cut 6 bases from V and 6 bases from J; bases unmatched to any gene: 9. The germline V gene has CDR1 MNHEY and CDR2 SVGAGI. Here the CDR3 reads CASSSGTRRSGELFF. The CDR3 DNA reads TGTGCCAGCAGCTCCGGGACTAGGAGGTCCGGGGAGCTGTTTTTT.

This clone was observed a single time. This chain uses TRBV7-9 with TRBJ2-7; the D gene is possibly TRBD2 (7 bases). This CDR3 has 14 residues. V was clipped by 6 bases and J by 6 bases, with 18 bases between them. Germline V gene lookup returns CDR1 SEHNR and CDR2 FQNEAQ (reference sequence). The CDR3 DNA follows: TGTGCCAGCAGACCTGTTAGGGGGGGCAGCGAGCAGTACTTC. It yields the protein CASRPVRGGSEQYF.

Written as DNA, the CDR3 is TGCGCCAGCAGCCAAGATTTTGGGACTTCTTACTTC. As protein: CASSQDFGTSYF. The chain employs TRBV4-1 and TRBJ2-5; weak D call: TRBD2 (6 bases). Germline CDR1 and CDR2: MGHRA and YSYEKL. The CDR3 has 12 residues. Trimming cost V 0 bases and J 14 bases, with 13 bases left between them.

J is TRBJ1-2 and V is TRBV5-6, with a possible D match to TRBD1 (6 bases). With 0 bases removed from V and 1 base from J, the gap between germline ends came to 13 bases. CDR3 size: 16 residues. CDR1 and CDR2 (germline): SGHDT, YYEEEE. The CDR3 here is CASSLVAGAGNYGYTF. DNA for the CDR3: TGTGCCAGCAGCTTGGTTGCGGGGGCTGGTAACTATGGCTACACCTTC.

In its sample, this clone was seen a few times. The chain employs TRBV5-1 and TRBJ1-1; D gene unclear. This CDR3 has 13 amino acids. V was shortened by 7 bases and J by 5 bases, with 15 bases between the two germline ends. Germline V CDR1 and CDR2: SGHRS, YFSETQ. The CDR3: CASGGPSGTEAFF. The CDR3 bases are TGCGCCAGCGGCGGACCTTCGGGGACTGAAGCTTTCTTT. Using reference TRBV5-1 and TRBJ1-1 for the parts outside the CDR3, the full variable domain is KAGVTQTPRYLIKTRGQQVTLSCSPISGHRSVSWYQQTPGQGLQFLFEYFSETQRNKGNFPGRFSGRQFSNSRSEMNVSTLELGDSALYLCASGGPSGTEAFFGQGTRLTVV.

V and J are TRBV4-3 and TRBJ2-4; 9 bases line up with TRBD2. Germline-derived CDR1 and CDR2 are LGHNA and YSLEER. Losses at the gene ends were 4 bases for V and 6 bases for J; bases not matched to a gene: 10. This CDR3 is 16 amino acids long. CDR3 loop: CASSLRVGAGGNIQYF. CDR3 DNA: TGCGCCAGCAGCCTGCGTGTCGGAGCGGGGGGAAACATTCAGTACTTC.